The rows below give T cell receptor beta chains drawn from one sample of a study of blood T cell repertoires in COVID-19. The data were produced by immunoSEQ multiplex PCR, yet TCRdb's version contains in-frame clones alone and is incomplete. Of approximately 200,000 clones in the sample, roughly 85% were seen once. Sequencing input: peripheral blood. The receptor set was obtained from a woman aged 30 to 39 with acute or convalescent COVID-19. Each CDR3 is given with its conserved first and last residue. D genes are given only for firm matches. For some rows the clone size is stated as once, few or many, or as a class when expanded; others skip it.

j_call clone_size cdr3_length v_call d_call cdr3_aa cdr3_nt
TRBJ2-7 . 12 TRBV9 TRBD1 CASSVGQGKKYF TGTGCCAGCAGCGTCGGACAGGGGAAAAAGTACTTC
TRBJ2-3 . 14 TRBV9 . CASSVGAPTDTQYF TGTGCCAGCAGCGTGGGGGCCCCCACAGATACGCAGTATTTT
TRBJ2-7 once 13 TRBV6-5 TRBD1 CASKIGTAPRQYF TGTGCCAGCAAGATCGGGACAGCCCCTAGGCAGTACTTC
TRBJ2-5 . 17 TRBV7-9 TRBD2 CASSSSRLAGHQETQYF TGTGCCAGCAGCTCCTCTCGACTAGCGGGGCATCAAGAGACCCAGTACTTC
TRBJ1-2 few 15 TRBV3-1/TRBV3-2 . CASSQAPGTYYGYTF TGTGCCAGCAGCCAAGCCCCCGGGACATACTATGGCTACACCTTC
TRBJ2-2 . 18 TRBV7-8 TRBD2 CASSLVPPSGVNTGELFF TGTGCCAGCAGCTTAGTGCCCCCGAGCGGGGTGAACACCGGGGAGCTGTTTTTT
TRBJ1-2 few 14 TRBV7-9 . CASSLWGDTYGYTF TGTGCCAGCAGCTTATGGGGGGATACCTATGGCTACACCTTC
TRBJ2-7 . 15 TRBV4-3 TRBD1 CASSQEEGASYEQYF TGCGCCAGCAGCCAAGAAGAGGGGGCTTCCTACGAGCAGTACTTC
TRBJ2-7 . 15 TRBV5-8 . CASSFGQLYSYEQYF TGTGCCAGCAGCTTTGGACAGCTTTACTCCTACGAGCAGTACTTC
TRBJ1-5 . 14 TRBV28 . CASILGGLDQPQHF TGTGCCAGCATCTTAGGAGGGTTGGATCAGCCCCAGCATTTT
TRBJ2-3 . 15 TRBV30 TRBD1 CALSGTGSSTDTQYF TGTGCCTTATCTGGGACAGGATCTAGCACAGATACGCAGTATTTT
TRBJ1-6 . 15 TRBV30 TRBD1 CAWRVLGTGLSPLHF TGTGCCTGGAGGGTCCTCGGGACAGGTCTTTCACCCCTCCACTTT
TRBJ1-1 . 13 TRBV29-1 TRBD1 CSVAGQLYTEAFF TGCAGCGTTGCGGGACAGCTGTACACTGAAGCTTTCTTT